This T cell receptor beta chain appears in the sequencing data of a study of response to subunit inactivated influenza vaccine. Study-level points and caveats: New T cells are recruited in small numbers by each seasonal influenza vaccination, according to the authors' suggestion.

The ends were cut back, 1 base at V and 7 bases at J, with 8 bases in the middle. The V gene's germline CDR1 is SGHVS and CDR2 FQNEAQ. The CDR3 is made up of 13 amino acids. TCRdb called the RT-PCR reads again in MiXCR, with one record for every CDR3 protein. The sample has hundreds of thousands of distinct CDR3 sequences, roughly 9.8% seen once. Comments on this clonotype: What it binds is unknown.

The sequencing used PBMCs from blood, collected 45 days after vaccination. This clonotype was sampled from a man in his fifties or sixties who received an inactivated influenza vaccine. J is TRBJ2-1 and V is TRBV7-8; D unclear. The CDR3 region is CASSLVSANEQFF. In DNA form, the CDR3 reads TGTGCCAGCAGCTTAGTCTCAGCTAATGAGCAGTTCTTC.